A single sample gave rise to the 17 T cell receptor beta chains below, sequenced in a study of blood T cells in healthy people across ages. Using a J-beta primer mix together with a sample-barcoded 5' primer, a second PCR was run for about 6 to 12 cycles. MiXCR, run by TCRdb on the 5' RACE reads, gives a single entry per CDR3 protein. The table includes about 640,000 distinct CDR3 sequences, 58% detected once. Sequencing input: blood. The source of these receptors is a man aged 55 to 70 in good health.

This chain connects TRBV7-2 to TRBJ2-5; perhaps TRBD1 as D (6 bases). The V gene lost 4 bases and the J gene lost 11 bases, with 20 bases spanning the gap. Germline lookup yields CDR1 SGHTA and CDR2 FQGNSA. The CDR3 runs to 14 residues. The CDR3 DNA reads TGTGCCAGCAGCTCTCAACTCAGGGGTGGCGGGCAGTACTTC. Encoded protein: CASSSQLRGGGQYF.

The chain employs TRBV20-1 and TRBJ2-3; no clear D. Germline CDR1 is DFQATT and CDR2 is SNEGSKA (reference sequence). The CDR3 extends over 14 amino acids. The ends were cut back, 3 bases at V and 1 base at J, with 11 bases in the middle. For the CDR3, the DNA is TGCAGTGCTAGCCGGCTAGTCGGCACAGATACGCAGTATTTT. Translation gives CSASRLVGTDTQYF.

This sequence joins TRBV28 and TRBJ2-3; possibly TRBD1 or TRBD2 for D (5 bases each). Looked up from germline, CDR1 is MDHEN and CDR2 is SYDVKM. V gave up 7 bases and J gave up 2 bases, with 16 bases separating them. The length of the CDR3 is 15 residues. The CDR3 sequence: CASTGAPHYTDTQYF. CDR3 in DNA: TGTGCCAGCACCGGGGCTCCCCATTACACAGATACGCAGTATTTT.

This chain connects TRBV7-2 to TRBJ2-5, with a possible D match to TRBD2 (6 bases). Germline CDR1 SGHTA, CDR2 FQGNSA. Trimming took off 5 bases at V and 5 bases at J, with 18 bases between the two ends. This CDR3 is built from 15 residues. CDR3 sequence: CASSARLGRGETQYF. CDR3 in DNA: TGTGCCAGCAGCGCCCGACTAGGTCGGGGGGAGACCCAGTACTTC.

In this sample, this clonotype turned up a few times. The chain joins TRBV9 to TRBJ1-5, with D tentatively TRBD1 (6 bases). Between the trimmed V and J ends, which lost 4 bases and 6 bases, there was a span of 11 bases. The CDR3 loop spans 13 amino acids. From germline, CDR1 is SGDLS and CDR2 YYNGEE. The CDR3 DNA reads as TGTGCCAGCAGCACAGGGTTATTTCAGCCCCAGCATTTT. It codes for CASSTGLFQPQHF.

The CDR3, as DNA: TGCGCCAGCAGCTTGGCGTTAGCGGGGGACTACAATGAGCAGTTCTTC. Residues: CASSLALAGDYNEQFF. The V and J genes are TRBV5-1 and TRBJ2-1; 9 bases fit TRBD2. Losses at the gene ends were 0 bases for V and 3 bases for J; bases not matched to a gene: 4. Germline V gene lookup returns CDR1 SGHRS and CDR2 YFSETQ. The CDR3 runs to 16 residues.

About this clonotype itself: A read error may explain this, as a much larger clone is one base away. The V gene is TRBV20-1, the J gene TRBJ2-1; D assignment may be TRBD1 or TRBD2 (5 bases each). Germline V gene sequence: CDR1 DFQATT, CDR2 SNEGSKA (reference sequence). The CDR3 totals 13 residues. The CDR3 here is CSTRDPGWDEQFF. CDR3 bases: TGCAGTACTAGAGATCCAGGGTGGGATGAGCAGTTCTTC.

This chain links TRBV3-1 with TRBJ1-6; D gene ambiguous. CDR1 LGHDT and CDR2 YNNKEL come from the germline V gene (reference sequence). Trimming removed 3 bases at V and 10 bases at J, with 10 bases between. CDR3 size: 13 residues. Written as DNA, the CDR3 is TGTGCCAGCAGCCAGCAGCGGATCTCACCCCTCCACTTT. This sequence encodes CASSQQRISPLHF.

This clonotype came up a few times. The chain employs TRBV5-1 and TRBJ2-1; TRBD2 matches at 9 bases. The germline V gene encodes CDR1 SGHRS and CDR2 YFSETQ. The CDR3 is 16 residues long. The ends lost 4 bases at V and 0 bases at J; junction bases unmatched: 5. The CDR3 spells CASSPISGGSYNEQFF. The CDR3 DNA is TGCGCCAGCAGCCCTATTAGCGGGGGCTCCTACAATGAGCAGTTCTTC. Using reference TRBV5-1 and TRBJ2-1 for the parts outside the CDR3, the full variable domain is KAGVTQTPRYLIKTRGQQVTLSCSPISGHRSVSWYQQTPGQGLQFLFEYFSETQRNKGNFPGRFSGRQFSNSRSEMNVSTLELGDSALYLCASSPISGGSYNEQFFGPGTRLTVL.

This rearrangement joins TRBV12-3 or TRBV12-4 to TRBJ2-3; a possible D gene is TRBD1 (5 bases). The CDR3 loop spans 12 amino acids. V was cut by 8 bases and J by 6 bases, with 12 bases left in between. The chain's CDR3 is CASQGVFDTQYF. CDR3 DNA: TGTGCCAGCCAGGGTGTGTTTGATACGCAGTATTTT.

The V call is TRBV9, the J call TRBJ2-5; a weak D match, TRBD1 (5 bases). The ends were cut back, 4 bases at V and 5 bases at J, with 21 bases in the middle. This CDR3 has 16 amino acids. Germline CDR1 is SGDLS and CDR2 is YYNGEE. The CDR3 sequence is CASSSNPTGAGETQYF. The CDR3 nucleotides read TGTGCCAGCAGCTCTAACCCAACTGGGGCCGGCGAGACCCAGTACTTC. The complete variable domain, with remaining parts taken from reference TRBV9 and TRBJ2-5, reads DSGVTQTPKHLITATGQRVTLRCSPRSGDLSVYWYQQSLDQGLQFLIQYYNGEERAKGNILERFSAQQFPDLHSELNLSSLELGDSALYFCASSSNPTGAGETQYFGPGTRLLVL.

V is TRBV7-9 and J is TRBJ1-2; 8 bases map to TRBD1. The CDR3 loop spans 17 amino acids. CDR1 and CDR2 (germline): SEHNR, FQNEAQ (reference sequence). V shed 2 bases and J 4 bases; nucleotides not matched to a gene: 12. In DNA form, the CDR3 reads TGTGCCAGCAGCTTACCGGGACAGGCCAGGAGTCTCTATGGCTACACCTTC. This codes for CASSLPGQARSLYGYTF.

The V gene is TRBV6-6, the J gene TRBJ2-4; TRBD1 is a possible D gene (5 bases). The J call is uncertain, as TRBJ2-7 better fits the DNA end. This CDR3 contains 16 residues. Per germline, CDR1 MNHNY and CDR2 SVGAGI (reference sequence). The CDR3: CASSYSGQGRSYEQYF. CDR3 nucleotides: TGTGCCAGCAGTTACTCGGGGCAGGGCCGGTCCTACGAGCAGTACTTC.

The chain links TRBV9 to TRBJ1-2, with D perhaps matching TRBD1 (5 bases). Trimming stripped 0 bases from V and 0 bases from J, with 6 bases between. Germline loops: CDR1 SGDLS, CDR2 YYNGEE. The CDR3 has 14 residues. The CDR3, as DNA: TGTGCCAGCAGCGTAGCGACAGCTAACTATGGCTACACCTTC. Its translation is CASSVATANYGYTF.

CDR3 in amino acids: CSVETPSNYGYTF. The CDR3 nucleotides read TGCAGCGTTGAAACACCTTCTAACTATGGCTACACCTTC. The chain couples TRBV29-1 to TRBJ1-2, with no clear D. Trimming took 2 bases from V and 0 from J, leaving 7 bases between them. CDR1 and CDR2 from the germline V gene are SQVTM and ANQGSEA. CDR3 length: 13 amino acids.

This clonotype turned up a few times. This chain connects TRBV20-1 to TRBJ2-4; TRBD1 agrees at 10 bases. From germline, CDR1 is DFQATT and CDR2 SNEGSKA (reference sequence). With 6 bases clipped from V and 5 bases from J, the junction kept 7 bases outside the gene matches. This CDR3 has 14 residues. This chain's CDR3 is CSAQTGGSENIQYF. CDR3 nucleotides: TGCAGTGCCCAGACAGGGGGCAGTGAAAACATTCAGTACTTC.

This clonotype was picked up a small number of times. This chain connects TRBV7-2 to TRBJ2-4, with 9 positions matching TRBD2. The CDR3 has 16 amino acids. V lost 3 bases, J lost 0 bases, and 3 bases stayed unmatched. Germline V gene data show CDR1 as SGHTA and CDR2 as FQGNSA. The CDR3 DNA reads TGTGCCAGCAGCTTCGCGGGGGGGTTAGCCAAAAACATTCAGTACTTC. Translation: CASSFAGGLAKNIQYF.